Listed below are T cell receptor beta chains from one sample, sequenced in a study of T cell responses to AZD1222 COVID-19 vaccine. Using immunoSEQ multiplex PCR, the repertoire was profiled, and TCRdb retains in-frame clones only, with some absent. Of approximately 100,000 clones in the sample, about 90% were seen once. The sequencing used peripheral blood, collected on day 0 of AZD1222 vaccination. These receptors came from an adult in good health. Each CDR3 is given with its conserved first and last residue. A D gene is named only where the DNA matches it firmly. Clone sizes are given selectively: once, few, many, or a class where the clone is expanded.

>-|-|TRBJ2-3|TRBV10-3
CAASNTDTQYF
TGTGCCGCCTCGAACACAGATACGCAGTATTTT
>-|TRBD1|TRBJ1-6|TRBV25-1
CASSEPGTVALHF
TGTGCCAGCAGTGAACCCGGGACAGTGGCCCTCCACTTT
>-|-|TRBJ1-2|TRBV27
CASSWDTYYGYTF
TGTGCCAGCAGCTGGGACACATACTATGGCTACACCTTC
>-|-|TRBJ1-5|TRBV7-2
CASSPGQSYQAQHF
TGTGCCAGCAGCCCCGGACAGTCGTATCAGGCCCAGCATTTT
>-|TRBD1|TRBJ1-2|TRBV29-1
CSVIRDRGNYGYTF
TGCAGCGTTATCCGGGACAGGGGGAACTATGGCTACACCTTC
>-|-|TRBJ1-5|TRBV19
CASVGGSLSNQPQHF
TGTGCCAGTGTGGGGGGCAGCCTTAGCAATCAGCCCCAGCATTTT
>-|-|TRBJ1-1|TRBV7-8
CASSTTGTFSTEAFF
TGTGCCAGCAGCACCACCGGGACGTTTAGCACTGAAGCTTTCTTT
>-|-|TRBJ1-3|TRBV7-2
CASSSARGGGNTIYF
TGTGCCAGCAGCTCCGCCAGGGGCGGAGGAAACACCATATATTTT
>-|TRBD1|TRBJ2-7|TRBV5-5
CASSGGTGVAYEQYF
TGTGCCAGCAGCGGGGGGACAGGGGTCGCCTACGAGCAGTACTTC
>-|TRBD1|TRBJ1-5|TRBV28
CASLGPGQAFNQPQHF
TGTGCCAGCCTAGGGCCGGGACAGGCGTTCAATCAGCCCCAGCATTTT
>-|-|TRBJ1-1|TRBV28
CASSYSSVFF
TGTGCCAGCAGTTACTCTTCAGTTTTCTTT
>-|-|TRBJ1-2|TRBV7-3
CASSLNGRSYTF
TGTGCCAGCAGCTTAAATGGGCGGAGCTACACCTTC
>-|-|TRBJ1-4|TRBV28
CASSPQQGPNEKLFF
TGTGCCAGCAGTCCTCAACAGGGACCTAATGAAAAACTGTTTTTT
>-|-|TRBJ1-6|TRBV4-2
CASSQGMDRGGSPLHF
TGTGCCAGCAGCCAAGGGATGGACCGCGGCGGTTCACCCCTCCACTTT
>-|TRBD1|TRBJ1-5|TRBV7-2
CASSLDRGPQHF
TGTGCCAGCAGCTTGGACAGGGGGCCCCAGCATTTT
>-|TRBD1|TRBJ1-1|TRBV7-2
CASSLGRGSVAEAFF
TGTGCCAGCAGCTTAGGCAGGGGGTCGGTCGCTGAAGCTTTCTTT
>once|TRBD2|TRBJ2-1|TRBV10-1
CASSSGTSGYNEQFF
TGCGCCAGCAGCTCCGGGACTAGCGGTTACAATGAGCAGTTCTTC
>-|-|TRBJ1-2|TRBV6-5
CASRLAGAYGYTF
TGTGCCAGCAGGCTGGCGGGAGCCTATGGCTACACCTTC
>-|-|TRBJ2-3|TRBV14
CASSPWGPRADTQYF
TGTGCCAGCAGCCCATGGGGACCCCGGGCAGATACGCAGTATTTT
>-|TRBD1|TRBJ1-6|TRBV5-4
CASSERDSYNSPLHF
TGTGCCAGCAGCGAAAGGGACAGCTATAATTCACCCCTCCACTTT
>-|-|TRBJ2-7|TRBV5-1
CASSLQDPGSNEQYF
TGCGCCAGCAGCTTGCAGGACCCCGGGTCGAACGAGCAGTACTTC
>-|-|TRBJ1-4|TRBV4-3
CASSLSGTKGEKLFF
TGCGCCAGCAGCCTGAGCGGGACTAAAGGGGAAAAACTGTTTTTT
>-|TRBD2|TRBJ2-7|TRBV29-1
CSVGGSSYEQYF
TGCAGCGTTGGCGGGAGCTCCTACGAGCAGTACTTC
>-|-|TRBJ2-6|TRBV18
CASSQPTTSGANVLTF
TGTGCCAGCTCACAGCCGACGACCTCTGGGGCCAACGTCCTGACTTTC
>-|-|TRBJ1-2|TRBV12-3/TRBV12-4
CAIYGYTF
TGTGCCATTTATGGCTACACCTTC
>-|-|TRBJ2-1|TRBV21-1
CASSVPGVGEQFF
TGTGCCAGCAGCGTGCCAGGGGTAGGAGAGCAGTTCTTC
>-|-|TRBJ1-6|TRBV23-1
CASSQSQNRFRGLSINSPLHF
TGCGCCAGCAGTCAATCCCAAAACCGGTTCCGGGGGCTTTCAATTAATTCACCCCTCCACTTT
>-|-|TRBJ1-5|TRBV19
CASSIQPQHF
TGTGCCAGTAGTATTCAGCCCCAGCATTTT
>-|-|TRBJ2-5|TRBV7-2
CASSLGSWQEAQYF
TGTGCCAGCAGCTTAGGGAGCTGGCAAGAGGCCCAGTACTTC